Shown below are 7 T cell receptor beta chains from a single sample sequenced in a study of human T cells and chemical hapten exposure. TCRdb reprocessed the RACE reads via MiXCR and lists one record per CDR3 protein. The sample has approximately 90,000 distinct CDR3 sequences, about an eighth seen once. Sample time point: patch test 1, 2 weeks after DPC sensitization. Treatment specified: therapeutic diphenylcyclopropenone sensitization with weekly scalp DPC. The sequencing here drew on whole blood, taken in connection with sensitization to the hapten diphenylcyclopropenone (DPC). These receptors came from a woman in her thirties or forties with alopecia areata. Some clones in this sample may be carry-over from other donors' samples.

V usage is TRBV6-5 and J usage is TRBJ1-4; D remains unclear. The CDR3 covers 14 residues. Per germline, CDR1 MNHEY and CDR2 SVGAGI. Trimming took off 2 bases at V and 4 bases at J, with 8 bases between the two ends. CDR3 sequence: CASSYMADNEKLFF. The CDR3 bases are TGTGCCAGCAGTTACATGGCAGATAATGAAAAACTGTTTTTT.

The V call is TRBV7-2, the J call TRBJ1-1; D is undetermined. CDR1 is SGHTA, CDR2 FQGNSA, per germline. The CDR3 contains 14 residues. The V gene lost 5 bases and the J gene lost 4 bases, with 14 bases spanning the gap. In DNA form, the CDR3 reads TGTGCCAGCAGCCCCACGGCGTTCGGCACTGAAGCTTTCTTT. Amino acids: CASSPTAFGTEAFF.

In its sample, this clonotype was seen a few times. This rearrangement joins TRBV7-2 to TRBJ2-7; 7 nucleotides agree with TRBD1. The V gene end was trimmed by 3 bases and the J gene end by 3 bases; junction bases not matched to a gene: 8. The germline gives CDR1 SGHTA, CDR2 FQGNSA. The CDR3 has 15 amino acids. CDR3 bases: TGTGCCAGCAGCTTCGGGACAGCTACGGGCTACGAGCAGTACTTC. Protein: CASSFGTATGYEQYF.

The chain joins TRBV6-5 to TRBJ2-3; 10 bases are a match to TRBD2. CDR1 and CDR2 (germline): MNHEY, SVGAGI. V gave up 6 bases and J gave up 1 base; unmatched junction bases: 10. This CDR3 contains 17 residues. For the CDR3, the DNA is TGTGCCAGCAGCCCAGGGGGGGGGACTAGCGGCACAGATACGCAGTATTTT. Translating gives CASSPGGGTSGTDTQYF.

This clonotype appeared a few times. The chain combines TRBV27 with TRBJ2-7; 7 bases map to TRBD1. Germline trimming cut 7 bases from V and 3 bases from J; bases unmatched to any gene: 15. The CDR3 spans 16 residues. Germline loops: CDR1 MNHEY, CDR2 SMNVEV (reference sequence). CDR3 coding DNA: TGTGCCAGCAAACATGAGGCGACAGGGATTTTCTACGAGCAGTACTTC. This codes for CASKHEATGIFYEQYF.

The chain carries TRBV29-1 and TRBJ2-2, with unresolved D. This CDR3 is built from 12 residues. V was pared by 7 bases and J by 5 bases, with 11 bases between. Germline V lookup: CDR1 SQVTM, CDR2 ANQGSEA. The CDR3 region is CSAYWRTGELFF. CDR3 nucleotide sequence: TGCAGCGCGTACTGGAGAACCGGGGAGCTGTTTTTT.

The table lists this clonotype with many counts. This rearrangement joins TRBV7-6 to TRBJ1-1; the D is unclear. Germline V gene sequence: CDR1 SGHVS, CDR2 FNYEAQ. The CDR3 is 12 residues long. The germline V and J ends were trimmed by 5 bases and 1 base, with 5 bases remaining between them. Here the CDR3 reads CASSEANTEAFF. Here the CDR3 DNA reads TGTGCCAGCAGCGAGGCGAACACTGAAGCTTTCTTT.